Following are 30 T cell receptor beta chains from one sample sequenced in a study of T-cell reconstitution after alpha-beta-depleted transplantation in children. A TCRbeta library incorporating unique molecular identifiers was prepared. TCRdb redid the calling of the PCR reads with MiXCR, one entry per CDR3 protein. The sample includes approximately 250,000 distinct CDR3 sequences, 20% to 30% of them seen just once. The sequenced sample was PBMCs, obtained before TCRalphabeta/CD19-depleted stem cell transplant. All receptors come from a girl aged 2-10 years with Fanconi anemia, due to receive a stem cell transplant.

This clonotype was observed many times. V gene TRBV29-1 combines with J gene TRBJ2-5; D is possibly TRBD2 (5 bases). The CDR3 is made up of 12 amino acids. V was cut by 2 bases and J by 4 bases, with 8 bases left in between. The germline V gene has CDR1 SQVTM and CDR2 ANQGSEA. The CDR3 sequence is CSVETDLETQYF. The CDR3 coding sequence is TGCAGCGTTGAAACGGACTTAGAGACCCAGTACTTC. Complete variable domain (other parts from reference TRBV29-1 and TRBJ2-5): SAVISQKPSRDICQRGTSLTIQCQVDSQVTMMFWYRQQPGQSLTLIATANQGSEATYESGFVIDKFPISRPNLTFSTLTVSNMSPEDSSIYLCSVETDLETQYFGPGTRLLVL.

This clonotype was detected many times. The rearrangement links TRBV18 to TRBJ2-2; 8 positions agree with TRBD1. CDR1 is KGHSH, CDR2 LQKENI, per germline. Trimming removed 2 bases from V and 3 bases from J; junction bases left unmatched: 14. The CDR3 has 19 amino acids. CDR3 in DNA: TGTGCCAGCTCACCAGACGTCGGACAGGGATCGGGTTACACCGGGGAGCTGTTTTTT. Protein: CASSPDVGQGSGYTGELFF. The full variable domain, with the rest looked up from reference TRBV18 and TRBJ2-2, is NAGVMQNPRHLVRRRGQEARLRCSPMKGHSHVYWYRQLPEEGLKFMVYLQKENIIDESGMPKERFSAEFPKEGPSILRIQQVVRGDSAAYFCASSPDVGQGSGYTGELFFGEGSRLTVL.

This clonotype came up a few times. V and J are TRBV20-1 and TRBJ2-3; 11 bases map to TRBD1. V lost 5 bases to trimming and J lost 4 bases; unmatched junction nucleotides: 5. This CDR3 comprises 14 residues. Germline V gives CDR1 DFQATT, CDR2 SNEGSKA (reference sequence). In nucleotides, the CDR3 is TGCAGTGCTTTTTTGGACAGGGGGCCAGATACGCAGTATTTT. Its protein is CSAFLDRGPDTQYF.

V usage is TRBV6-2 or TRBV6-3 and J usage is TRBJ2-1; 8 bases map to TRBD2. The V segment lost 7 bases and the J segment 3 bases; nucleotides outside the gene matches: 8. The CDR3 has 15 amino acids. CDR1 and CDR2 from the germline V gene are MNHEY and SVGEGT. The CDR3 is CASTRRGGSYNEQFF. In DNA form, the CDR3 reads TGTGCCAGCACCCGACGGGGGGGAAGCTACAATGAGCAGTTCTTC.

This clonotype came up a few times. The chain uses TRBV28 and TRBJ2-5; 8 positions agree with TRBD2. Germline V gene sequence: CDR1 MDHEN, CDR2 SYDVKM. The CDR3 has 14 residues. Unmatched junction bases numbered 7, after V lost 5 bases and J lost 5 bases. In DNA form, the CDR3 reads TGTGCCAGCAGTCGGGAGGGGGGCTGGGAGACCCAGTACTTC. Protein sequence: CASSREGGWETQYF.

The table lists this clonotype with many counts. The gene calls are TRBV12-5 and TRBJ2-1, with 7 nucleotides matching TRBD2. The CDR3 is 14 amino acids. V dropped 4 bases and J dropped 2; count of bases not matched to a gene: 2. CDR1 and CDR2 (germline): LGHNT, FRNRAP. CDR3 amino acids: CASGSTSTYNEQFF. As DNA, the CDR3 is TGTGCTAGTGGTTCGACTAGCACCTACAATGAGCAGTTCTTC.

V usage is TRBV4-2 and J usage is TRBJ2-7, with 7 bases lining up with TRBD2. This CDR3 is 16 amino acids long. Trimming at V came to 0 bases and at J to 4 bases, leaving 9 bases not matched to a gene. CDR1 and CDR2 from the germline V gene are LGHNA and YNFKEQ. The DNA for the CDR3 is TGTGCCAGCAGCCAAGAATCAGCGGGACTGGGGTACGAGCAGTACTTC. Translating it yields CASSQESAGLGYEQYF.

This clonotype was seen many times. The rearrangement links TRBV20-1 to TRBJ2-5; 7 nucleotides match TRBD1. This CDR3 region has 11 residues. The V gene's germline CDR1 is DFQATT and CDR2 SNEGSKA (reference sequence). V was pared by 6 bases and J by 14 bases, with 12 bases of the junction left unmatched. CDR3 sequence reads: CSARHRDSAYF. The CDR3 DNA sequence: TGCAGTGCGAGACACCGGGACAGTGCTTACTTC.

This clonotype was observed at least ten times. V and J are TRBV15 and TRBJ2-3; no clear D. The CDR3 runs 14 residues. The V and J ends lost 1 base and 12 bases respectively, with 17 bases between them. Germline V gives CDR1 LNHNV, CDR2 YYDKDF (reference sequence). The CDR3 region is CATSRAQDHPSQYF. The CDR3 DNA reads TGTGCCACCAGCAGAGCCCAAGACCACCCAAGTCAGTATTTT. Full variable domain (remainder filled in from reference TRBV15 and TRBJ2-3): DAMVIQNPRYQVTQFGKPVTLSCSQTLNHNVMYWYQQKSSQAPKLLFHYYDKDFNNEADTPDNFQSRRPNTSFCFLDIRSPGLGDTAMYLCATSRAQDHPSQYFGPGTRLTVL.

CDR3 residues: CASSPGTGGVGNEQFF. CDR3 sequence (DNA): TGTGCCAGCAGCCCCGGGACAGGGGGAGTCGGGAATGAGCAGTTCTTC. The chain has TRBV12-3 or TRBV12-4 and TRBJ2-1, with 11 bases fitting TRBD1. Trimming removed 6 bases from V and 7 bases from J; junction bases left unmatched: 11. This CDR3 is 16 amino acids long.

This clonotype was seen a handful of times. This chain uses TRBV7-2 with TRBJ1-4; D call uncertain. The CDR3 has 15 residues. From germline, CDR1 is SGHTA and CDR2 FQGNSA. V gave up 0 bases and J gave up 2 bases, with 7 bases separating them. CDR3 coding DNA: TGTGCCAGCAGCTTAGCGAGAGGGACTAATGAAAAACTGTTTTTT. This translates into CASSLARGTNEKLFF.

This clonotype has only a few counts. This chain connects TRBV20-1 to TRBJ2-3; D is uncertain. Germline V gene data show CDR1 as DFQATT and CDR2 as SNEGSKA (reference sequence). V was cut by 3 bases and J by 7 bases, with 8 bases left in between. This CDR3 comprises 11 residues. CDR3 sequence: CSARERYTQYF. The DNA for the CDR3 is TGCAGTGCTAGGGAGCGCTATACGCAGTATTTT.

The CDR3 bases are TGTGCCAGCAGCCCGCTCGAGGGTGAGCAGTTCTTC. Encoded protein: CASSPLEGEQFF. The rearrangement joins TRBV7-3 to TRBJ2-1; possibly TRBD2 for D (5 bases). The CDR3 is 12 residues long. V shed 5 bases and J shed 9 bases, with 11 bases lying between them. Germline V gene lookup returns CDR1 SGHTA and CDR2 FQGTGA.

This clonotype was counted between two and nine times. The chain carries TRBV28 and TRBJ2-3; no clear D. Germline CDR1 is MDHEN and CDR2 is SYDVKM. The V end was cut by 5 bases, the J end by 2 bases, with 11 bases between. The CDR3 is made up of 14 amino acids. The CDR3 region has the DNA TGTGCCAGCAGTAGGGAAGGGTCCACAGATACGCAGTATTTT. It specifies CASSREGSTDTQYF.

V usage is TRBV4-2 and J usage is TRBJ2-1, with a tentative D call TRBD2 (7 bases). V lost 10 bases and J lost 4, with 20 bases in between. The CDR3 has 15 amino acids. Germline V gene data show CDR1 as LGHNA and CDR2 as YNFKEQ. The CDR3 sequence is CAMSPPGGRYNEQFF. CDR3 bases: TGTGCCATGAGCCCCCCGGGGGGCCGGTACAATGAGCAGTTCTTC.

The chain couples TRBV10-1 to TRBJ2-7, with 9 bases that match TRBD2. In germline, CDR1 is WNHNN, CDR2 SYGVQD (reference sequence). The V segment lost 8 bases and the J segment 0 bases; nucleotides outside the gene matches: 2. CDR3 length: 13 residues. CDR3 region: CASALAGSYEQYF. CDR3 nucleotides: TGCGCCAGCGCACTAGCGGGCTCCTACGAGCAGTACTTC.

This rearrangement joins TRBV18 to TRBJ2-1; D is ambiguous. V dropped 6 bases and J dropped 8 bases, with 17 bases sitting between them. The CDR3 has 14 amino acids. Germline loops: CDR1 KGHSH, CDR2 LQKENI. Written as DNA, the CDR3 is TGTGCCAGCTCCCCCCGATTTTTCGGAGATGAGCAGTTCTTC. It yields the protein CASSPRFFGDEQFF. Combining the CDR3 with reference TRBV18 and TRBJ2-1 gives the whole variable domain NAGVMQNPRHLVRRRGQEARLRCSPMKGHSHVYWYRQLPEEGLKFMVYLQKENIIDESGMPKERFSAEFPKEGPSILRIQQVVRGDSAAYFCASSPRFFGDEQFFGPGTRLTVL.

In this sample, this clonotype turned up many times. This CDR3 reads CASSEGPQGYEQYF. The DNA of the CDR3 is TGTGCCAGCAGTGAAGGGCCCCAAGGGTACGAGCAGTACTTC. The J gene is TRBJ2-7, the V gene TRBV6-1; D is ambiguous. Trimming cost V 1 base and J 4 bases, with 11 bases left between them. The CDR3 spans 14 residues. Germline lookup yields CDR1 MNHNS and CDR2 SASEGT.

This clonotype was observed many times. The chain has TRBV12-3 or TRBV12-4 and TRBJ2-5; tentatively, D is TRBD1 (8 bases). The CDR3 runs to 15 residues. V shed 2 bases and J shed 3 bases, with 13 bases lying between them. CDR3 nucleotide sequence: TGTGCCAGCAGTTTACGACAGGGGAGGGAAGAGACCCAGTACTTC. It specifies CASSLRQGREETQYF.

This clonotype was seen only a few times. The chain employs TRBV7-6 and TRBJ2-6; D unresolved. The germline V and J ends were trimmed by 5 bases and 0 bases, with 5 bases remaining between them. Germline V gene data show CDR1 as SGHVS and CDR2 as FNYEAQ. The CDR3 length is 14 residues. The CDR3 region is CASSRGSGANVLTF. The CDR3 coding sequence is TGTGCCAGCAGCCGAGGCTCTGGGGCCAACGTCCTGACTTTC.

The chain recombines TRBV29-1 with TRBJ1-5; weak D call: TRBD1 (5 bases). The CDR3 extends over 13 amino acids. Trimming took off 0 bases at V and 5 bases at J, with 8 bases between the two ends. CDR1 is SQVTM, CDR2 ANQGSEA, per germline. The CDR3 is CSVEETEDQPQHF. The CDR3 DNA follows: TGCAGCGTTGAAGAGACAGAAGATCAGCCCCAGCATTTT.

At least ten counts were recorded for this clonotype. The rearrangement joins TRBV7-8 to TRBJ2-1, with TRBD2 matching 7 bases. The V gene end was trimmed by 4 bases and the J gene end by 8 bases; junction bases not matched to a gene: 11. CDR1 is SGHVS, CDR2 FQNEAQ, per germline. The length of the CDR3 is 15 residues. CDR3: CASSSGLGNYDEQFF. Written as DNA, the CDR3 is TGTGCCAGCAGCTCAGGACTAGGTAATTATGATGAGCAGTTCTTC. Filled out from reference TRBV7-8 and TRBJ2-1, the complete variable domain reads GAGVSQSPRYKVAKRGQDVALRCDPISGHVSLFWYQQALGQGPEFLTYFQNEAQLDKSGLPSDRFFAERPEGSVSTLKIQRTQQEDSAVYLCASSSGLGNYDEQFFGPGTRLTVL.

The table lists this clonotype with many counts. This chain joins TRBV5-4 and TRBJ2-5; the D is unclear. Trimming stripped 2 bases from V and 0 bases from J, with 8 bases between. Germline CDR1 SGHNT, CDR2 YYREEE (reference sequence). The CDR3 sequence is 14 residues long. CDR3 sequence reads: CASSFTLDQETQYF. Here the CDR3 DNA reads TGTGCCAGCAGCTTTACCCTTGACCAAGAGACCCAGTACTTC.

The chain uses TRBV20-1 and TRBJ2-3, with 9 bases that match TRBD2. V trimming: 1 base; J trimming: 7 bases; junction bases outside the gene matches: 12. This CDR3 contains 16 residues. Germline assignment: CDR1 DFQATT and CDR2 SNEGSKA (reference sequence). CDR3 sequence reads: CSARASNSGSWNTQYF. In DNA form, the CDR3 reads TGCAGTGCTAGAGCCTCGAATAGCGGGAGCTGGAATACGCAGTATTTT.

This clonotype has at least ten counts. The chain is built from TRBV20-1 and TRBJ1-1; D is uncertain. The CDR3 extends over 13 amino acids. Per the germline V gene, CDR1 is DFQATT and CDR2 is SNEGSKA (reference sequence). V gave up 6 bases and J gave up 3 bases, with 14 bases separating them. The CDR3 protein is CSATDVSYTEAFF. CDR3 nucleotide sequence: TGCAGTGCCACGGACGTTAGCTACACTGAAGCTTTCTTT.

This clonotype was recorded at least ten times. This chain's CDR3 is CSAAGTASYNEQFF. In DNA form, the CDR3 reads TGCAGTGCAGCCGGGACAGCTTCCTACAATGAGCAGTTCTTC. This rearrangement joins TRBV20-1 to TRBJ2-1, with 7 bases matching TRBD1. The CDR3 is made up of 14 amino acids. V shed 6 bases, J shed 1 base, and the junction held 6 bases outside the gene matches. CDR1 and CDR2 from the germline V gene are DFQATT and SNEGSKA (reference sequence).

The rearrangement uses TRBV14 and TRBJ1-2; 7 nucleotides line up with TRBD1. CDR1 SGHDN and CDR2 FVKESK come from the germline V gene. J was trimmed by 4 bases and V by 1 base; bases with no gene match: 3. The CDR3 extends over 14 amino acids. CDR3 bases: TGTGCCAGCAGCCAAGTACAGGGGTTCTATGGCTACACCTTC. This sequence encodes CASSQVQGFYGYTF.

This clonotype was detected only a few times. This chain links TRBV20-1 with TRBJ2-7, with TRBD2 matching 9 bases. The V gene end was trimmed by 1 base and the J gene end by 7 bases; junction bases not matched to a gene: 11. This CDR3 is 15 amino acids long. Looked up from germline, CDR1 is DFQATT and CDR2 is SNEGSKA (reference sequence). The CDR3 reads CSARGRQAGGIEQYF. The CDR3 region has the DNA TGCAGTGCTAGAGGGAGGCAGGCGGGGGGGATTGAGCAGTACTTC.

The sample holds a few counts of this clonotype. The chain is built from TRBV7-2 and TRBJ2-2; 9 bases align to TRBD2. With V trimmed by 3 bases and J by 8 bases, 10 bases remained unmatched. Germline-derived CDR1 and CDR2 are SGHTA and FQGNSA. The CDR3 spans 16 residues. The CDR3 reads CASSLNAPGLAGELFF. The CDR3 DNA sequence: TGTGCCAGCAGCTTGAATGCTCCGGGACTAGCAGGGGAGCTGTTTTTT.

This clonotype was detected many times. The V call is TRBV20-1, the J call TRBJ1-4; D perhaps matches TRBD1 (6 bases). The CDR3 has 14 residues. Germline V gene data show CDR1 as DFQATT and CDR2 as SNEGSKA (reference sequence). V was shortened by 5 bases and J by 4 bases, with 14 bases between the two germline ends. The CDR3 DNA sequence: TGCAGTGCTGTTCCCGGGACAAGTAATGAAAAACTGTTTTTT. Translated, it gives CSAVPGTSNEKLFF.